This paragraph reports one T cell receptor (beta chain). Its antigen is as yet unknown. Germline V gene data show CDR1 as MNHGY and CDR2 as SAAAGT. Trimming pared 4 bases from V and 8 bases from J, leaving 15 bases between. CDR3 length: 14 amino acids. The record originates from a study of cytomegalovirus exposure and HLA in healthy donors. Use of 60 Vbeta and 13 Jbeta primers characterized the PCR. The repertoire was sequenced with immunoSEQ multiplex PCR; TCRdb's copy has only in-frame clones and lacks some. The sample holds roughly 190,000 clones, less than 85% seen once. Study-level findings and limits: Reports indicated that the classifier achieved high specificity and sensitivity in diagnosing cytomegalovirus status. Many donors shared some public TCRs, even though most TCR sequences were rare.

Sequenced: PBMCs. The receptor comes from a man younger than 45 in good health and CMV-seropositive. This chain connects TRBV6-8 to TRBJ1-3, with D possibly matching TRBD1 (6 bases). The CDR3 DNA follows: TGTGCCAGCAGTTGTCGCGGGGGGGGCCACACCATATATTTT. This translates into CASSCRGGGHTIYF.